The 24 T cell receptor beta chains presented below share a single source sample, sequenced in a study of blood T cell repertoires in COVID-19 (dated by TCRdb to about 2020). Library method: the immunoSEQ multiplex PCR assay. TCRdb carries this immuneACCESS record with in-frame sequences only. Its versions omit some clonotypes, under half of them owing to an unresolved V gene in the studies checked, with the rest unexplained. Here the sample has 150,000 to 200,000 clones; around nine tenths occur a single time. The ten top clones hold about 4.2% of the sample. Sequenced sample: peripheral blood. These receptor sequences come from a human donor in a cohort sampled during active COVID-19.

CDR3 sequence (DNA): TGTGCCAGCAGCCAGACAATAATGAACACTGAAGCTTTCTTT. This encodes CASSQTIMNTEAFF. The rearrangement uses TRBV3-1 (or the pseudogene TRBV3-2) and TRBJ1-1, with D unresolved. CDR1 is LGHDT and CDR2 is YNNKEL in the germline V gene (reference sequence). CDR3 size: 14 residues. Trimming removed 3 bases at V and 0 bases at J, with 8 bases between.

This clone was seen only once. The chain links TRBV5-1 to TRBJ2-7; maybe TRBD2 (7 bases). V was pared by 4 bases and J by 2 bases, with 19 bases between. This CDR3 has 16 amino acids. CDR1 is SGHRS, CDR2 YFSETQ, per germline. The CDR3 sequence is CASSPGGAGAAYEQYF. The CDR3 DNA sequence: TGCGCCAGCAGCCCGGGCGGGGCGGGGGCAGCCTACGAGCAGTACTTC.

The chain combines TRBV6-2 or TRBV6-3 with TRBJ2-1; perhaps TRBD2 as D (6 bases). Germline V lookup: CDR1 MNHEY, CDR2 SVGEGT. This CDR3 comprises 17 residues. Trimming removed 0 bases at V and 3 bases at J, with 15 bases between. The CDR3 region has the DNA TGTGCCAGCAGTTACTCCCCAGCTTCGGGAGTCTACAATGAGCAGTTCTTC. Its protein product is CASSYSPASGVYNEQFF.

The CDR3 region is CASSFVWRPGETQYF. As DNA, the CDR3 is TGTGCCAGCAGTTTTGTTTGGAGGCCGGGGGAGACCCAGTACTTC. The rearrangement joins TRBV27 to TRBJ2-5, with D possibly being TRBD2 (5 bases). Per the germline V gene, CDR1 is MNHEY and CDR2 is SMNVEV (reference sequence). Trimming removed 3 bases at V and 5 bases at J, with 16 bases between. The CDR3 covers 15 residues.

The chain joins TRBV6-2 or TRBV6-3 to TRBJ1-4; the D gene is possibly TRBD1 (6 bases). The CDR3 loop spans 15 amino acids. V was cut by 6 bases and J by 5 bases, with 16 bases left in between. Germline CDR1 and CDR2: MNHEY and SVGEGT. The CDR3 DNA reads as TGTGCCAGCAGCTCCAGGGGCCCGGCGAATGAAAAACTGTTTTTT. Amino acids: CASSSRGPANEKLFF.

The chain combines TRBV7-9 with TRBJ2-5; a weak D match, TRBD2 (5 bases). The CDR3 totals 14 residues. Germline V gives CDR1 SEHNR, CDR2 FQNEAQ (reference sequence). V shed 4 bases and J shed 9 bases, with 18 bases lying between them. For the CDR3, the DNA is TGTGCCAGCAGCTACCAAAAGGGAGATTCCGCCCAGTACTTC. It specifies CASSYQKGDSAQYF.

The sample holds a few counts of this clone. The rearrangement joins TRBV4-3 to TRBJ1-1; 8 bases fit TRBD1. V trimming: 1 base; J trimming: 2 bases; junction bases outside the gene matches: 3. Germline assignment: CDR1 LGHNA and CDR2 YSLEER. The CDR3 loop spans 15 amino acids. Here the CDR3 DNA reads TGCGCCAGCAGCCAAGGACAGGGGCTAAACACTGAAGCTTTCTTT. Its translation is CASSQGQGLNTEAFF.

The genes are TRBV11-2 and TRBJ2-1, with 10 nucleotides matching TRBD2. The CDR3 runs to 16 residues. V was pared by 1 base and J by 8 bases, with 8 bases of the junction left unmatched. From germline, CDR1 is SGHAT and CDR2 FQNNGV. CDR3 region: CASSLGGLAGVDEQFF. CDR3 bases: TGTGCCAGCAGCTTAGGGGGGCTAGCGGGAGTCGATGAGCAGTTCTTC.

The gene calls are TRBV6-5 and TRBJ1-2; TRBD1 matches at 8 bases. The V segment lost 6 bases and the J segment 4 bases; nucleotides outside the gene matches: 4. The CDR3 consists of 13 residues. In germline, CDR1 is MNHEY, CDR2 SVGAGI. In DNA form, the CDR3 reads TGTGCCAGCAGCAGGGGGCTTCGCTATGGCTACACCTTC. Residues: CASSRGLRYGYTF.

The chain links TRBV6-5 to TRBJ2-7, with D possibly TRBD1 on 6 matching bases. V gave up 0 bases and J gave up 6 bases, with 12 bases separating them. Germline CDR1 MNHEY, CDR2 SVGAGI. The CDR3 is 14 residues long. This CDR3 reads CASSYSARGGEQYF. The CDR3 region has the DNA TGTGCCAGCAGTTACTCAGCCAGAGGGGGCGAGCAGTACTTC.

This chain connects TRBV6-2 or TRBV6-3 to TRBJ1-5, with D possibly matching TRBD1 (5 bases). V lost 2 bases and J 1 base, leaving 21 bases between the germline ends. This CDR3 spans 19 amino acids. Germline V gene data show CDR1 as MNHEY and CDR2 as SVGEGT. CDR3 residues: CASSYTIGSGDVSNQPQHF. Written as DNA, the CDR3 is TGTGCCAGCAGTTACACCATCGGATCGGGGGATGTAAGCAATCAGCCCCAGCATTTT.

The CDR3 DNA is TGTGCCAGCAGCTCCAGCGGGAGTTCGGATACGCAGTATTTT. Its protein product is CASSSSGSSDTQYF. The gene calls are TRBV7-2 and TRBJ2-3; 8 positions match TRBD2. Germline V CDR1 and CDR2: SGHTA, FQGNSA. The CDR3 runs 14 residues. After removal of 4 bases from V and 6 bases from J, the junction contained 6 bases not matched to a gene.

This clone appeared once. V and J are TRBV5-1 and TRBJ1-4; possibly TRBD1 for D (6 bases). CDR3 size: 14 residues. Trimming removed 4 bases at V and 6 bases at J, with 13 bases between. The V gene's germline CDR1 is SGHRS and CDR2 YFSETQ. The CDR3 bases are TGCGCCAGCAGCGAGACAGGCCTTGATGAAAAACTGTTTTTT. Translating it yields CASSETGLDEKLFF.

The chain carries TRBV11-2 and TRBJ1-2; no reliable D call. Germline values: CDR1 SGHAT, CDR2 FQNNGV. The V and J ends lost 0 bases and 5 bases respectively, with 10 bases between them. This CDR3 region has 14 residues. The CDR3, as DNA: TGTGCCAGCAGCTTAGATTCGGCGGATTATGGCTACACCTTC. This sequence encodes CASSLDSADYGYTF.

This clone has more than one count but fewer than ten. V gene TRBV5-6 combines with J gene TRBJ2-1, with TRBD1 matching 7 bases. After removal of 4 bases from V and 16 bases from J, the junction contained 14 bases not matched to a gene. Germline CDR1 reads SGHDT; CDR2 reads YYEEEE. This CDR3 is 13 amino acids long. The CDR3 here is CASSAVVGTVLFF. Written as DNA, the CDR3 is TGTGCCAGCAGCGCAGTAGTCGGGACAGTCCTTTTCTTC.

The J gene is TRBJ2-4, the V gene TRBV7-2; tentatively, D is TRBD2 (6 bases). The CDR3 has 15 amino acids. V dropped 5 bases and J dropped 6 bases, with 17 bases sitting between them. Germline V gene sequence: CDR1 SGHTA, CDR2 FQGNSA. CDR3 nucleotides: TGTGCCAGCAGCCTAAACGCGGGGCGCGGAAACATTCAGTACTTC. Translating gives CASSLNAGRGNIQYF. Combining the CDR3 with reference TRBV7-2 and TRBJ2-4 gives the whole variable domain GAGVSQSPSNKVTEKGKDVELRCDPISGHTALYWYRQSLGQGLEFLIYFQGNSAPDKSGLPSDRFSAERTGGSVSTLTIQRTQQEDSAVYLCASSLNAGRGNIQYFGAGTRLSVL.

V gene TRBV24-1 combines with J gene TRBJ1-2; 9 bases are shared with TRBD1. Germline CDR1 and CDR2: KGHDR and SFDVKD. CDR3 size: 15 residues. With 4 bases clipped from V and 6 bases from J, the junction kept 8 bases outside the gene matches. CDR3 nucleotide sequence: TGTGCCACCAGTGACCCGGGGACAGGGTCGGATGGCTACACCTTC. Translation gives CATSDPGTGSDGYTF.

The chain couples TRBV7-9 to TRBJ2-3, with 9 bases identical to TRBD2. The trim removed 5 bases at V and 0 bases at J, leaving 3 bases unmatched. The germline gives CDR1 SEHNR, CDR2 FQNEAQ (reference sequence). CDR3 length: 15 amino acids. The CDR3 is CASSPSGASTDTQYF. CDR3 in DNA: TGTGCCAGCAGCCCTAGCGGGGCCAGCACAGATACGCAGTATTTT.

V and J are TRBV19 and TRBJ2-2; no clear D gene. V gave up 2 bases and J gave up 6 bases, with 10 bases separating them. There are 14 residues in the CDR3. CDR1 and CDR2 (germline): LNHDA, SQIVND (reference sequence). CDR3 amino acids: CASSIMGPAGELFF. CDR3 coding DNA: TGTGCCAGTAGTATAATGGGCCCCGCCGGGGAGCTGTTTTTT.

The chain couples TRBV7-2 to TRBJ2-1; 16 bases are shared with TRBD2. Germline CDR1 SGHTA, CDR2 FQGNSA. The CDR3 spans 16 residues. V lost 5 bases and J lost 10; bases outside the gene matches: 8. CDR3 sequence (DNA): TGTGCCAGCAGCCCATACGGGACTAGCGGGAGGGCCGAGCAGTTCTTC. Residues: CASSPYGTSGRAEQFF.

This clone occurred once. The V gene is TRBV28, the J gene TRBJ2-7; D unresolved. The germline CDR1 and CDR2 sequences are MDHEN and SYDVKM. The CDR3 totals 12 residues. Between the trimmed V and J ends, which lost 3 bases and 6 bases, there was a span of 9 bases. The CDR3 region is CASSFSVREQYF. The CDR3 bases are TGTGCCAGCAGTTTCTCAGTCCGCGAGCAGTACTTC. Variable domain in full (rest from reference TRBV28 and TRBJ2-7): DVKVTQSSRYLVKRTGEKVFLECVQDMDHENMFWYRQDPGLGLRLIYFSYDVKMKEKGDIPEGYSVSREKKERFSLILESASTNQTSMYLCASSFSVREQYFGPGTRLTVT.

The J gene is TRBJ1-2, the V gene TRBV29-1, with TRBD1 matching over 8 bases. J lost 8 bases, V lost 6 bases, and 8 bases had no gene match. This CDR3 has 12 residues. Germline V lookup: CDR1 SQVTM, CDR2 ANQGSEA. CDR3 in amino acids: CSVIGQGEGYTF. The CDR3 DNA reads TGCAGCGTCATTGGACAGGGAGAGGGCTACACCTTC.

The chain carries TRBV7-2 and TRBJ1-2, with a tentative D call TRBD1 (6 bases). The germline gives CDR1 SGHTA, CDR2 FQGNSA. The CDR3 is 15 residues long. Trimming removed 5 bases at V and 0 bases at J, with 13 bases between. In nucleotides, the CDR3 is TGTGCCAGCAGCCCCGGGGGGCCCGCTAACTATGGCTACACCTTC. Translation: CASSPGGPANYGYTF.

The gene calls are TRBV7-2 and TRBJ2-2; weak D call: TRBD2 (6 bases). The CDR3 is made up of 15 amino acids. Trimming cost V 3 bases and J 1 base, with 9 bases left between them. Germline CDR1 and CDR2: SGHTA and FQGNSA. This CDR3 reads CASSLDGRNTGELFF. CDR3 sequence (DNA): TGTGCCAGCAGCTTGGACGGGAGGAACACCGGGGAGCTGTTTTTT.